A selection of T cell receptor beta chains follows, all from one sample in a study of CD8+CD57+ T cells in acquired aplastic anemia. MiXCR was run by TCRdb on the reads, yielding one entry per CDR3 protein. There are a few hundred thousand distinct CDR3 sequences in the sample; approximately 70% occur only once, and approximately 4% lies in the top ten. The sample consisted of sorted CD4+, CD8+, or CD8+CD57+ T cells (not recorded which) from PBMCs. Receptors were obtained from a human donor in good health, serving as a control. The CDR3 runs from the conserved cysteine through the conserved F or W. Each record gives: V gene, D gene, clone size, J gene, CDR3 DNA, CDR3 protein. A D gene is named only where the DNA matches it firmly. The size field is filled for only some rows; it gives once, few, many or a size class.

V gene: TRBV10-1; D gene: TRBD1; clone size: few; J gene: TRBJ2-4; CDR3 DNA: TGCGCCAGCAGTGAGAAGGGACAGGGGAAGGCCAAAAACATTCAGTACTTC; CDR3 protein: CASSEKGQGKAKNIQYF
V gene: TRBV7-7; D gene: NA; clone size: NA; J gene: TRBJ1-2; CDR3 DNA: TGTGCCAGCAGCGTCAGCCCCTCGGGTGAAAAACTGTTCTACACCTTC; CDR3 protein: CASSVSPSGEKLFYTF
V gene: TRBV7-2; D gene: NA; clone size: NA; J gene: TRBJ2-1; CDR3 DNA: TGTGCCAGCAGACGCCCCAGTGGACAGTTCTACGGGCCGCAGTTCTTC; CDR3 protein: CASRRPSGQFYGPQFF
V gene: TRBV7-9; D gene: NA; clone size: NA; J gene: TRBJ2-7; CDR3 DNA: TGTGCCAGCAGCTTAGCGAAAAACGAGCAGTACTTC; CDR3 protein: CASSLAKNEQYF
V gene: TRBV5-1; D gene: NA; clone size: NA; J gene: TRBJ1-2; CDR3 DNA: TGTGCCAGCAGGAAATCTGGGAACGGGAACTACTATGGCTACACCTTC; CDR3 protein: CASRKSGNGNYYGYTF
V gene: TRBV7-2; D gene: TRBD2; clone size: many; J gene: TRBJ2-1; CDR3 DNA: TGTGCCAGCAGCTTCCTTCTAGCGGGGGGGATAGGTGAGCAGTTCTTC; CDR3 protein: CASSFLLAGGIGEQFF
V gene: TRBV29-1; D gene: NA; clone size: NA; J gene: TRBJ1-1; CDR3 DNA: TGCAGCAGCTTGGAAGGAGCAATGAACACTGAAGCTTTCTTT; CDR3 protein: CSSLEGAMNTEAFF
V gene: TRBV5-8; D gene: NA; clone size: NA; J gene: TRBJ1-2; CDR3 DNA: TGTGCCAGCAGTCGGGTAACCTATGGCTACACCTTC; CDR3 protein: CASSRVTYGYTF
V gene: TRBV14; D gene: TRBD1; clone size: NA; J gene: TRBJ2-5; CDR3 DNA: TGTGCCAGCAGCCAACCGGGACAGGGACAAGAGACCCAGTACTTC; CDR3 protein: CASSQPGQGQETQYF
V gene: TRBV9; D gene: NA; clone size: NA; J gene: TRBJ2-5; CDR3 DNA: TGTGCCAGCAGTGTAGACGCGCCAGAGGCCCAGTACTTC; CDR3 protein: CASSVDAPEAQYF
V gene: TRBV11-2; D gene: NA; clone size: NA; J gene: TRBJ2-1; CDR3 DNA: TGTGCCAGCGCCCCCGCCACAAGAGCCGTGAATGAGCAGTTCTTC; CDR3 protein: CASAPATRAVNEQFF
V gene: TRBV9; D gene: NA; clone size: NA; J gene: TRBJ2-5; CDR3 DNA: TGTGCCAGCAGCTTCCACGGGGAACTGAACTACGAGCCCCAGTACTTC; CDR3 protein: CASSFHGELNYEPQYF
V gene: TRBV7-4; D gene: NA; clone size: NA; J gene: TRBJ2-7; CDR3 DNA: TGTGCCAGCAGTGTAATCGGTTGCCATCCACTCCTGCACTACTTC; CDR3 protein: CASSVIGCHPLLHYF
V gene: TRBV7-8; D gene: NA; clone size: many; J gene: TRBJ1-2; CDR3 DNA: TGTGCCAGCAGCTCCGCCAGTTCGGGCTACACCTTC; CDR3 protein: CASSSASSGYTF
V gene: TRBV10-3; D gene: TRBD1; clone size: NA; J gene: TRBJ2-7; CDR3 DNA: TGTGCCACCGATCGGACAGGGGCCTACGAGCAGTACTTC; CDR3 protein: CATDRTGAYEQYF
V gene: TRBV7-2; D gene: NA; clone size: NA; J gene: TRBJ2-3; CDR3 DNA: TGTGCCAGCAGCGAGGCCGGATTTAGCGCGGATACGCAGTATTTT; CDR3 protein: CASSEAGFSADTQYF
V gene: TRBV27; D gene: NA; clone size: many; J gene: TRBJ1-4; CDR3 DNA: TGTGCCAGCAGTCCTATCCAGGGGAGCGAAAAACTGTTTTTT; CDR3 protein: CASSPIQGSEKLFF
V gene: TRBV2; D gene: NA; clone size: NA; J gene: TRBJ2-3; CDR3 DNA: TGTGCCAGGCCGATCATGGGGGATACGCAGTATTTT; CDR3 protein: CARPIMGDTQYF
V gene: TRBV7-3; D gene: TRBD1; clone size: NA; J gene: TRBJ1-3; CDR3 DNA: TGTGCCAGCAGCCAGGGGGGGGGGACCATATATTTT; CDR3 protein: CASSQGGGTIYF
V gene: TRBV7-7; D gene: NA; clone size: NA; J gene: TRBJ2-5; CDR3 DNA: TGTGCCAGCAGCTTAAGTGGGAGACGGTACAAAGAGACCCAGTACTTC; CDR3 protein: CASSLSGRRYKETQYF
V gene: TRBV20-1; D gene: NA; clone size: once; J gene: TRBJ2-7; CDR3 DNA: TGCAGTGCTAGCCGAAATAGCAATCAGCCCCAGCAGTACTTC; CDR3 protein: CSASRNSNQPQQYF
V gene: TRBV7-9; D gene: TRBD1; clone size: many; J gene: TRBJ2-7; CDR3 DNA: TGTGCCAGCAGCCCGGGACAGGGTGTGGACGAGCAGTACTTC; CDR3 protein: CASSPGQGVDEQYF
V gene: TRBV29-1; D gene: NA; clone size: many; J gene: TRBJ2-7; CDR3 DNA: TGCAGCGTTGAAGATGCAGGTCTCGAGCAGTACTTC; CDR3 protein: CSVEDAGLEQYF
V gene: TRBV12-3/TRBV12-4; D gene: TRBD1; clone size: NA; J gene: TRBJ1-5; CDR3 DNA: TGTGCCAGCAGTTTAGCGCTTGGACAGGGAGTAGGTAGCAATCAGCCCCAGCATTTT; CDR3 protein: CASSLALGQGVGSNQPQHF
V gene: TRBV10-3; D gene: TRBD2; clone size: few; J gene: TRBJ2-1; CDR3 DNA: TGTGCCATCAGTGAGTCAGGGCTAGCGGGGGGGCCCTCTGAGCAGTTCTTC; CDR3 protein: CAISESGLAGGPSEQFF
V gene: TRBV10-3; D gene: NA; clone size: NA; J gene: TRBJ2-5; CDR3 DNA: TGTGCCATCAGTTCCGACCCGGTGCGGCGATCGCCCCAGTACTTC; CDR3 protein: CAISSDPVRRSPQYF
V gene: TRBV11-2; D gene: NA; clone size: NA; J gene: TRBJ1-4; CDR3 DNA: TGTGCCAGCAGCTTAGGGGGCGAGGATGAAAAACTGTTTTTT; CDR3 protein: CASSLGGEDEKLFF
V gene: TRBV12-3/TRBV12-4; D gene: NA; clone size: many; J gene: TRBJ1-1; CDR3 DNA: TGTGCCAGCAGTCTGTCAGGGGTGAAGACTGAAGCTTTCTTT; CDR3 protein: CASSLSGVKTEAFF
V gene: TRBV9; D gene: NA; clone size: once; J gene: TRBJ2-1; CDR3 DNA: TGTGCCAGCAGCCAAAGGGCGCTAGTAATTAGTAGGAATGAGCAGTCCTTC; CDR3 protein: CASSQRALVISRNEQSF
V gene: TRBV7-2; D gene: NA; clone size: once; J gene: TRBJ1-1; CDR3 DNA: TGTGCCAGCAGCATGACAGGACTCTATTCACCTCTCTTT; CDR3 protein: CASSMTGLYSPLF
V gene: TRBV7-9; D gene: NA; clone size: NA; J gene: TRBJ2-2; CDR3 DNA: TGCGCCAGCACCCCGGCTCAGGTGGGCGGCGAGCTGTTTTTT; CDR3 protein: CASTPAQVGGELFF
V gene: TRBV5-1; D gene: NA; clone size: NA; J gene: TRBJ1-1; CDR3 DNA: TGCGCCAGCAGCCTCCAGGTTTACACTGAAGCTTTCTTT; CDR3 protein: CASSLQVYTEAFF
V gene: TRBV7-2; D gene: NA; clone size: NA; J gene: TRBJ1-6; CDR3 DNA: TGTGCCAGCAGCTTACTCGGGACTAGCGTGGGCAAGACACCCCTCCACTTT; CDR3 protein: CASSLLGTSVGKTPLHF
V gene: TRBV5-5; D gene: NA; clone size: once; J gene: TRBJ1-1; CDR3 DNA: TGTGCCAGCAGCCCACAGTGGGGAGTGAACACTGAAGCTTTCTTT; CDR3 protein: CASSPQWGVNTEAFF
V gene: TRBV5-5; D gene: NA; clone size: NA; J gene: TRBJ2-3; CDR3 DNA: TGTGCCAGCAGCTTAAGCCAAGATACGCAGTATTTT; CDR3 protein: CASSLSQDTQYF
V gene: TRBV7-3; D gene: NA; clone size: many; J gene: TRBJ2-2; CDR3 DNA: TGTGCCAGCAGCTTAAACCCAGGCGCGAACACCGGGGAGCTGTTTTTT; CDR3 protein: CASSLNPGANTGELFF
V gene: TRBV7-8; D gene: NA; clone size: NA; J gene: TRBJ1-2; CDR3 DNA: TGTGCCAGCAGCGTTGTCCAGAACTATGGCTACACCTTC; CDR3 protein: CASSVVQNYGYTF
V gene: TRBV20-1; D gene: NA; clone size: NA; J gene: TRBJ1-6; CDR3 DNA: TGCAGTGCCCCCGTCCATCAGAGTTTGCCCCTCCACTTT; CDR3 protein: CSAPVHQSLPLHF
V gene: TRBV9; D gene: NA; clone size: NA; J gene: TRBJ2-7; CDR3 DNA: TGTGCCAGCAGTGTGAAGGTGACCTCAGCCCTGCAGTACTTC; CDR3 protein: CASSVKVTSALQYF
V gene: TRBV25-1; D gene: TRBD1; clone size: many; J gene: TRBJ1-3; CDR3 DNA: TGTGCCAGTATTACGCCTACAGGGGGCTACGAGGTAACCATATATTTT; CDR3 protein: CASITPTGGYEVTIYF
V gene: TRBV20-1; D gene: NA; clone size: NA; J gene: TRBJ1-1; CDR3 DNA: TGCAGTGCTAGAGTGGTCGGGGTGCCTGAAGCTTTCTTT; CDR3 protein: CSARVVGVPEAFF
V gene: TRBV10-1; D gene: TRBD1; clone size: NA; J gene: TRBJ1-2; CDR3 DNA: TGCGCCAGCACCCAGGACAGGGGCTATGGACACACCTTC; CDR3 protein: CASTQDRGYGHTF
V gene: TRBV4-1; D gene: NA; clone size: once; J gene: TRBJ1-4; CDR3 DNA: TGTGCCAGCACCCTCGTTGGGGGGGCTGATGAAAAACTGTTTTTT; CDR3 protein: CASTLVGGADEKLFF
V gene: TRBV7-2; D gene: TRBD2; clone size: NA; J gene: TRBJ2-5; CDR3 DNA: TGTGCCAGCCAGACTAGCGGGGCGGCTGAGACCCGGTACTTC; CDR3 protein: CASQTSGAAETRYF
V gene: TRBV9; D gene: NA; clone size: NA; J gene: TRBJ2-7; CDR3 DNA: TGTGCCAGCAGGCAGTGGGGTTACGAGCAGTACTTC; CDR3 protein: CASRQWGYEQYF
V gene: TRBV7-3; D gene: NA; clone size: once; J gene: TRBJ1-1; CDR3 DNA: TGTGCCAGCAGCTTAACCCACCAAACTAGCGGACCTACATCCTTT; CDR3 protein: CASSLTHQTSGPTSF